These T cell receptor beta chains were read from a single sample in a study of cytomegalovirus exposure and HLA in healthy donors. The table came from immunoSEQ multiplex PCR; TCRdb's copy has only in-frame clones and leaves some out. The sample yields approximately 50,000 clones, approximately 80% seen once. The sample consisted of PBMCs. All receptors derive from a man aged 25-45 years in good health and CMV-seronegative. The conserved cysteine and the conserved F or W are not part of the CDR3 here. Fields, in order: V gene, CDR3 length, CDR3 protein.

TRBV7-8 12 ASSPQQVQDGYT
TRBV4-1 15 ASSQEPPSGSYNEQF
TRBV18 13 ASSRGGTASYEQY
TRBV20-1 9 SADYNNEQF
TRBV10-3 12 AISARSENTEAF
TRBV19 14 ASSVSQRVRNQPQH
TRBV7-2 14 ASSHGTSGYSYEQY
TRBV13 13 ASSLGLQGVTEAF
TRBV7-2 12 ASSPFQASYEQY
TRBV5-5 18 ASSLNSETAATSYNPPLH
TRBV7-6 14 ASSLSTYGGKETQY
TRBV11-3 11 ASSSQGNTEAF
TRBV5-4 14 ASSPRGQGGSYEQY